This T cell receptor beta chain is drawn from a study of CD8 T cells in ankylosing spondylitis. The CDR3 has 14 residues. Unmatched junction bases numbered 7, after V lost 6 bases and J lost 2 bases. CDR1 is SQVTM, CDR2 ANQGSEA, per germline. Study conclusions and caveats: Significantly higher representation of disease-linked clones was reported for matched ankylosing spondylitis synovial fluid. Relatively rare in peripheral blood, disease-linked clones were also CD8+. A motif in TCR beta, a set of roughly eight highly homologous variants, appeared characteristic of ankylosing spondylitis blood.

TCRdb analysed the 5' RACE reads with MiXCR anew, one entry per CDR3 protein. The data show about 360,000 distinct CDR3 sequences, around 15% seen once. A few counts support this clonotype. Its antigen is as yet unknown. The chain joins TRBV29-1 to TRBJ1-2, with TRBD1 matching 9 bases. This clonotype was sampled from a male donor with ankylosing spondylitis or in good health (not recorded which). The material sequenced was blood, either unsorted or a sorted T cell fraction (not recorded which). The CDR3 DNA follows: TGCAGCGTGAAAACCGGACAGGGGAACTATGGCTACACCTTC. It is translated as CSVKTGQGNYGYTF. The whole variable domain, remainder taken from reference TRBV29-1 and TRBJ1-2, is SAVISQKPSRDICQRGTSLTIQCQVDSQVTMMFWYRQQPGQSLTLIATANQGSEATYESGFVIDKFPISRPNLTFSTLTVSNMSPEDSSIYLCSVKTGQGNYGYTFGSGTRLTVV.